In this sample, the clone carrying this TCR beta chain turned up many times. The antigen is not known. The sample comes from a study of identical twins. Overall study findings and caveats: Modeled out-of-frame TCR alpha sharing in monozygotic twins fell below observed levels.

TCRdb re-called the 5' RACE reads through MiXCR, storing one row per CDR3 protein. The sample gives roughly 1.6 million distinct CDR3 sequences, under 35% of which show up once; about 0.27% is in the top ten. V lost 5 bases to trimming and J lost 0 bases, with 10 bases between them. Germline-derived CDR1 and CDR2 are SQVTM and ANQGSEA. The length of the CDR3 is 13 residues. Sequencing was done on a sample of cord blood. The chain employs TRBV29-1 and TRBJ1-2; D gene unclear. This TCR derives from a newborn girl in good health. The DNA for the CDR3 is TGCAGCGTTACACCGGCGGCTAACTATGGCTACACCTTC. It specifies CSVTPAANYGYTF.